The 15 T cell receptor beta chains below were found in one sample sequenced in a study of T cell repertoires in aging, cancer and after chemotherapy. Multiplex touch-down PCR with TRB-A/B primers amplified rearranged V-D-J TRB sequences. TCRdb re-analysed the multiplex PCR reads in MiXCR, keeping a single row per CDR3 protein. The sample has some 4,000 distinct CDR3 sequences, roughly 28% seen once. The template was genomic DNA from peripheral blood, not RNA. Sequenced input: blood. The receptors here all came from a human donor in good health.

On this clonotype itself: A much larger clone lies a single base off, so this may be a read error. The genes are TRBV6-5 and TRBJ2-2, with 12 bases that match TRBD2. The germline V gene encodes CDR1 MNHEY and CDR2 SVGAGI. There are 18 residues in the CDR3. The CDR3 DNA is TGTGCCAGCAGTTACTCAGGACTAGCGGGACTAAACACCGGGGGGCTGTTTTTT. It is translated as CASSYSGLAGLNTGGLFF.

This clonotype was observed a few times. This rearrangement joins TRBV7-9 to TRBJ2-1; 10 positions match TRBD2. Germline-derived CDR1 and CDR2 are SEHNR and FQNEAQ (reference sequence). CDR3 length: 14 residues. After removal of 3 bases from V and 7 bases from J, the junction contained 3 bases not matched to a gene. The DNA of the CDR3 is TGTGCCAGCAGCTTGGGACTAGCGTGGAATGAGCAGTTCTTC. Translation: CASSLGLAWNEQFF. The full variable domain, rest sourced from reference TRBV7-9 and TRBJ2-1, is DTGVSQNPRHKITKRGQNVTFRCDPISEHNRLYWYRQTLGQGPEFLTYFQNEAQLEKSRLLSDRFSAERPKGSFSTLEIQRTEQGDSAMYLCASSLGLAWNEQFFGPGTRLTVL.

This clonotype was seen a few times. In nucleotides, the CDR3 is TGTGCCAGCACTGATAACAGGCGTCTCACTGAAGCTTTCTTT. Its translation: CASTDNRRLTEAFF. V and J are TRBV27 and TRBJ1-1, with D possibly being TRBD1 (5 bases). The germline CDR1 and CDR2 sequences are MNHEY and SMNVEV (reference sequence). This CDR3 contains 14 residues. V lost 7 bases to trimming and J lost 4 bases, with 16 bases between them.

The rearrangement uses TRBV12-3 or TRBV12-4 and TRBJ2-5, with 7 bases fitting TRBD1. The CDR3 spans 13 residues. The V gene end was trimmed by 6 bases and the J gene end by 6 bases; junction bases not matched to a gene: 7. CDR3 in DNA: TGTGCCAGCAGCCTAGACAGGGTGCAGACCCAGTACTTC. Protein: CASSLDRVQTQYF.

The chain recombines TRBV12-3 or TRBV12-4 with TRBJ2-1; the match to TRBD2 covers 8 bases. V lost 9 bases, J lost 10 bases, and 11 bases stayed unmatched. The CDR3 runs 13 residues. This chain's CDR3 is CASPGPGGGEQFF. In nucleotides, the CDR3 is TGTGCCAGTCCGGGACCGGGAGGGGGGGAGCAGTTCTTC.

This clonotype was seen only a few times. The chain joins TRBV19 to TRBJ1-1; a possible D gene is TRBD1 (6 bases). The CDR3 loop spans 14 amino acids. CDR1 and CDR2 from the germline V gene are LNHDA and SQIVND (reference sequence). Trimming pared 4 bases from V and 1 base from J, leaving 10 bases between. CDR3: CASSTGATNTEAFF. The CDR3 nucleotides read TGTGCCAGTAGTACAGGGGCGACGAACACTGAAGCTTTCTTT.

By sample fraction, this clonotype is medium-sized. V is TRBV19 and J is TRBJ1-5, with TRBD1 as a possible D gene (5 bases). Trimming removed 5 bases at V and 5 bases at J, with 10 bases between. This CDR3 spans 13 amino acids. Germline-derived CDR1 and CDR2 are LNHDA and SQIVND (reference sequence). DNA for the CDR3: TGTGCCAGTAGTCCCGACAGCGATCAGCCCCAGCATTTT. Translating it yields CASSPDSDQPQHF.

J is TRBJ2-1 and V is TRBV20-1; 13 positions match TRBD2. Germline lookup yields CDR1 DFQATT and CDR2 SNEGSKA (reference sequence). Trimming cost V 1 base and J 5 bases; bases outside gene matches: 14. This CDR3 contains 19 residues. CDR3 residues: CSARGTPGLAGSVDNEQFF. The CDR3 region has the DNA TGCAGTGCTAGAGGTACGCCGGGACTAGCGGGATCGGTAGACAATGAGCAGTTCTTC.

This clonotype occurred a few times. The CDR3 coding sequence is TGTGCCAGCAGTGAGGGGCTGACAGTGCCTAATGAAAAACTGTTTTTT. It translates to CASSEGLTVPNEKLFF. The chain combines TRBV6-5 with TRBJ1-4; weak D call: TRBD1 (5 bases). Trimming left V 5 bases short and J 3 bases short, with 16 bases between. Germline V gene data show CDR1 as MNHEY and CDR2 as SVGAGI. The CDR3 totals 16 residues.

To note about this clonotype: At one of its ends the junction is not consistent with the germline gene, which may arise from a read error. The rearrangement links TRBV10-3 to TRBJ1-3; the D gene is possibly TRBD1 (6 bases). The CDR3 is 14 residues long. In germline, CDR1 is ENHRY, CDR2 SYGVKD. This CDR3 reads CSISTGSSGNTIYF. The DNA of the CDR3 is TGTTCCATCAGCACAGGGAGCTCTGGAAACACCATATATTTT.

This clonotype is medium-sized (0.01 to 0.1%) by share. The chain has TRBV5-4 and TRBJ2-7; 8 bases are shared with TRBD2. The CDR3 length is 14 residues. Germline trimming cut 2 bases from V and 4 bases from J; bases unmatched to any gene: 5. The germline V gene encodes CDR1 SGHNT and CDR2 YYREEE (reference sequence). The CDR3: CASSLTGGPYEQYF. CDR3 coding DNA: TGTGCCAGCAGCTTAACGGGAGGGCCGTACGAGCAGTACTTC.

Sample share makes this clonotype medium-sized. The gene calls are TRBV19 and TRBJ1-2, with 8 bases that match TRBD1. V gave up 2 bases and J gave up 3 bases; unmatched junction bases: 8. The CDR3 is 16 amino acids. CDR1 is LNHDA, CDR2 SQIVND, per germline (reference sequence). The CDR3 region has the DNA TGTGCCAGTAGTATAAGGCTGGACAGGGTAGACTATGGCTACACCTTC. This gives the protein CASSIRLDRVDYGYTF.

This chain links TRBV24-1 with TRBJ2-1; 8 nucleotides line up with TRBD2. Germline trimming cut 4 bases from V and 8 bases from J; bases unmatched to any gene: 9. The CDR3 sequence is 15 residues long. The germline V gene has CDR1 KGHDR and CDR2 SFDVKD. CDR3 DNA: TGTGCCACCAGTGACCGCTTAGCGGGACGGGATGAGCAGTTCTTC. As protein: CATSDRLAGRDEQFF.

The chain employs TRBV6-1 and TRBJ2-4, with TRBD1 identical over 8 bases. CDR1 is MNHNS and CDR2 is SASEGT in the germline V gene. The CDR3 has 13 amino acids. Trimming cost V 5 bases and J 7 bases; bases outside gene matches: 4. In nucleotides, the CDR3 is TGTGCCAGCAGTTTGACAGGGGTCAACATTCAGTACTTC. Amino acid sequence: CASSLTGVNIQYF.

The gene calls are TRBV4-1 and TRBJ1-2; 12 bases match TRBD1. Looked up from germline, CDR1 is MGHRA and CDR2 is YSYEKL. This CDR3 has 15 amino acids. J lost 8 bases, V lost 3 bases, and 7 bases had no gene match. CDR3 in amino acids: CASSHPGTGGLGYTF. The DNA for the CDR3 is TGCGCCAGCAGCCATCCCGGGACAGGGGGCCTGGGCTACACCTTC.